A selection of T cell receptor beta chains follows, all from one sample in a study of metastatic and nonmetastatic thyroid tumors. TCRdb reanalyzed the PCR reads with MiXCR. The sample carries over 50,000 clones, 25% to 30% recorded once. Input material: blood. The receptors come from a female donor with papillary thyroid cancer or a benign thyroid nodule (not recorded which). Some clones in this sample may be carry-over from other donors' samples. Both conserved end residues are trimmed from each CDR3. Fields, in order: V gene, J gene, CDR3 protein.

v_gene: TRBV6-6; j_gene: TRBJ1-2; CDR3aa: ASSYTGAIGYGYT
v_gene: TRBV28; j_gene: TRBJ1-6; CDR3aa: ASKDFRAQGSPLH
v_gene: TRBV6-2/TRBV6-3; j_gene: TRBJ1-1; CDR3aa: ASSHGQVLLMNTEAF
v_gene: TRBV30; j_gene: TRBJ2-3; CDR3aa: AWSELNTQY
v_gene: TRBV19; j_gene: TRBJ1-2; CDR3aa: ASTGTGTEFFGYT
v_gene: TRBV5-5; j_gene: TRBJ1-2; CDR3aa: ASSLYAGAVGYT
v_gene: TRBV12-3/TRBV12-4; j_gene: TRBJ2-1; CDR3aa: ASSPGSAGWRSYNEQF
v_gene: TRBV5-1; j_gene: TRBJ2-7; CDR3aa: ASSLRGWGDEQY
v_gene: TRBV6-1; j_gene: TRBJ2-2; CDR3aa: ASSSTGRNTGELF
v_gene: TRBV12-3/TRBV12-4; j_gene: TRBJ2-7; CDR3aa: ASRGSGSGYEQY
v_gene: TRBV27; j_gene: TRBJ1-2; CDR3aa: ASSLSAGSLYT
v_gene: TRBV29-1; j_gene: TRBJ2-7; CDR3aa: SGKVGGGFDEQY
v_gene: TRBV5-1; j_gene: TRBJ2-5; CDR3aa: ASRLSQTVDGETQY
v_gene: TRBV11-3; j_gene: TRBJ1-1; CDR3aa: ASSLDPGGNTEAF
v_gene: TRBV12-3/TRBV12-4; j_gene: TRBJ1-2; CDR3aa: ASSGGTNNYGYT